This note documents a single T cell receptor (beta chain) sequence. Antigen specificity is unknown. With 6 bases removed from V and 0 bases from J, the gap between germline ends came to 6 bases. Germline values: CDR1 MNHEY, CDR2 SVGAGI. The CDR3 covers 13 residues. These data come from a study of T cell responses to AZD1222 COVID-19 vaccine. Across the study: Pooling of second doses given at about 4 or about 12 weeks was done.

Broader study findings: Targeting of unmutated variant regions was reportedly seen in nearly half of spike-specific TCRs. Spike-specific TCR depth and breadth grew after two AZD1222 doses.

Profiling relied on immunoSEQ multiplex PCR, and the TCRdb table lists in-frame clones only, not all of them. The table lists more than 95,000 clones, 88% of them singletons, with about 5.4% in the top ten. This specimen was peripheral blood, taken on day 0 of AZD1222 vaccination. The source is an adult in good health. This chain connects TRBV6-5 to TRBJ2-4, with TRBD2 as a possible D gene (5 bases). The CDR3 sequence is CASSGVAKNIQYF. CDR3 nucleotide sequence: TGTGCCAGCAGCGGGGTAGCCAAAAACATTCAGTACTTC.